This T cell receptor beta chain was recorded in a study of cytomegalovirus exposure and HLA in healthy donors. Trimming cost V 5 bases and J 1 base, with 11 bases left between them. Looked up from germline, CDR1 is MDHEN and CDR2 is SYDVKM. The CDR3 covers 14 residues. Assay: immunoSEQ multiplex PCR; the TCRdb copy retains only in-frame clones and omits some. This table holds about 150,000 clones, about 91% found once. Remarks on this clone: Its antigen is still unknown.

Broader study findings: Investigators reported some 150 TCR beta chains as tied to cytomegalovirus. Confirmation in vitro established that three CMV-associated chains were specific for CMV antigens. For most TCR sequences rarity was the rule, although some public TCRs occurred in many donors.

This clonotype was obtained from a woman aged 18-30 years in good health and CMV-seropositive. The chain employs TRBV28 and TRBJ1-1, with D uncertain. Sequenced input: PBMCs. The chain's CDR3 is CASSLPPGNTEAFF. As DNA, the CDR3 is TGTGCCAGCAGTCTCCCGCCGGGGAACACTGAAGCTTTCTTT. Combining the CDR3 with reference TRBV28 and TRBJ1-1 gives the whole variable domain DVKVTQSSRYLVKRTGEKVFLECVQDMDHENMFWYRQDPGLGLRLIYFSYDVKMKEKGDIPEGYSVSREKKERFSLILESASTNQTSMYLCASSLPPGNTEAFFGQGTRLTVV.